This TCR beta chain was profiled in a study of T cells after yellow fever vaccination (dated by TCRdb to the late 2010s). Looking at the study overall: The SMART-Seq v4 Ultra Low Input RNA kit was used to prepare libraries from fractions with low cell numbers. To track T-cell clones before and after primary and booster YFV17D yellow fever vaccination, bulk TCR alpha and beta repertoires were sequenced longitudinally. The cohort comprised two healthy male donors, one aged 18 to 30 and one aged 30 to 40 years. Bulk PBMC replicates and cell subsets were isolated from blood drawn at multiple timepoints before and after both primary and secondary immunization.

Reads for this sample came from an Illumina NovaSeq 6000. TCR cDNA was synthesized by 5'RACE template switching, through which a universal primer site and unique molecular identifiers were introduced. Priming for cDNA synthesis came from both the TCR alpha and TCR beta constant segments. Library amplification involved two PCR steps, and the second step added sample barcodes and sequencing adapters. Sequencing of libraries was done on Illumina HiSeq 2500 (2x100 bp) or NovaSeq (2x150 bp). From the authors' description of their analysis: MIGEC handled demultiplexing of reads and collapsing into UMI consensus sequences, while MiXCR performed V(D)J alignment. Clonotypes responding to the vaccine were identified with edgeR on replicate PBMC samples, with the criteria of FDR below 0.01 and a log2 fold change above 5 up to day 15. Each bulk clonotype received a CD4 or CD8 identity based on whether the sequenced CD4 or CD8 repertoire contained that clonotype at higher abundance. The public reads were quality trimmed at Q25 with fastp and then assembled into clones with MiXCR by TCRdb, keeping productive beta chains. Here each entry gathers all rows of one CDR3 protein and keeps the most common genes and DNA. These V and J calls originate from TCRdb's pipeline instead of the authors' own analysis. This sample has some 320,000 distinct CDR3 sequences in its table, and over 3.5% of those were observed once. Of the sample, approximately 23% falls within the top ten clones.

What the work shows at the level of the full study, not this receptor alone: The secondary T-cell response was found to be weaker but faster than the primary response, with a peak reached on day 5 rather than on day 15. The study included only two donors, which limits how far the findings can be generalized. FACS-sorted repertoires could contain abundant contaminating clonotypes from the bulk population, so computational filtering was required. After the booster, most clones that had expanded after primary vaccination were detected again (around 97% of CD4 and around nine tenths of CD8), suggesting broad maintenance of memory. A small fraction of clonotypes showed up in both the CD4 and CD8 compartments, probably as a result of convergent recombination.

This specimen's treatment or condition label, interpreted: live attenuated yellow fever vaccine strain. At each blood-draw timepoint, two biological replicates of bulk PBMCs were collected. PBMCs were isolated from peripheral blood using a standard Ficoll-Paque protocol. TriZol was used to extract RNA from bulk PBMCs, from CD4 and CD8 fractions, and from dextramer-positive and dextramer-negative fractions. The V and J ends are trimmed by 0 bases and 2 bases, leaving 15 bases between them. Inclusive of the bounding cysteine and phenylalanine, the CDR3 is 17 residues long. Only the CDR3 region is kept as DNA, spanning 51 bases read in frame from base 1. The germline V gene supplies CDR1 SGHVS and CDR2 FQNEAQ. This clonotype was seen a handful of times. It lacks a known antigen. Base qualities are not at hand, and no much larger clone is one base apart.

The sequencing used PBMCs, collected 5 days after the yellow fever booster vaccination. The sequence is built from TRBV7-8 and TRBJ2-3, with TRBD1 tentatively as D gene (6 bases match). This TCR derives from a man aged 18 to 35 who received the YFV17D yellow fever vaccine. CDR3 protein: CASSLALDRKFTDTQYF. The DNA sequence follows: TGTGCCAGCAGCTTAGCGCTGGACAGAAAATTCACAGATACGCAGTATTTT.